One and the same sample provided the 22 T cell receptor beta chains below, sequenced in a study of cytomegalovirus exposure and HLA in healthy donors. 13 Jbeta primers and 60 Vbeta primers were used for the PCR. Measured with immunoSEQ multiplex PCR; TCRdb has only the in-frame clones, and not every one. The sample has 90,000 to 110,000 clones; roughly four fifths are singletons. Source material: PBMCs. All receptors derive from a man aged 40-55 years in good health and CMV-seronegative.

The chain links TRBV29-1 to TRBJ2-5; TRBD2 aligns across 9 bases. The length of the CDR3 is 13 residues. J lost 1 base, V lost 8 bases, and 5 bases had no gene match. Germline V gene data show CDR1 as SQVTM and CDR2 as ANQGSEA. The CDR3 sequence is CSLRLAAQETQYF. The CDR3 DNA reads TGCAGCCTACGACTAGCGGCCCAAGAGACCCAGTACTTC.

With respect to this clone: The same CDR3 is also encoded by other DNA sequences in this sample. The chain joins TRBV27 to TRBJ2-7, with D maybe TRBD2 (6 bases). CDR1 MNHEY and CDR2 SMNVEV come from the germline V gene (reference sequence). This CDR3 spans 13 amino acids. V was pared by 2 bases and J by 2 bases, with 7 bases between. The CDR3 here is CASSLAGTYEQYF. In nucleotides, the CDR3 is TGTGCCAGCAGTTTAGCGGGGACCTACGAGCAGTACTTC.

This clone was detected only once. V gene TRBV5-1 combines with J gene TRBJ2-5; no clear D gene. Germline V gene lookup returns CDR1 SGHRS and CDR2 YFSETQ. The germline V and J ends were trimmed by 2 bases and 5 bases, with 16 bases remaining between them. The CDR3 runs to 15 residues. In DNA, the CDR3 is TGCGCCAGCAGCTTTGGTCGCAGCCCCGGGGAGACCCAGTACTTC. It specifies CASSFGRSPGETQYF.

The CDR3 loop reads CASSLRGEYWGVETQYF. CDR3 in DNA: TGTGCCAGCAGCTTGAGGGGAGAGTACTGGGGGGTGGAGACCCAGTACTTC. V and J are TRBV5-5 and TRBJ2-5, with TRBD2 as a possible D gene (6 bases). The CDR3 loop spans 17 amino acids. The V gene's germline CDR1 is SGHKS and CDR2 YYEKEE (reference sequence). Trimming removed 1 base from V and 5 bases from J, with 21 bases in between.

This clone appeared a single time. In DNA form, the CDR3 reads TGTGCCAGCACCCGGACTAGCTCCTCTTACGAGCAGTACTTC. Amino acid sequence: CASTRTSSSYEQYF. V gene TRBV7-9 combines with J gene TRBJ2-7, with TRBD2 matching over 8 bases. Germline CDR1 reads SEHNR; CDR2 reads FQNEAQ (reference sequence). The CDR3 sequence is 14 residues long. The V segment lost 7 bases and the J segment 4 bases; nucleotides outside the gene matches: 9.

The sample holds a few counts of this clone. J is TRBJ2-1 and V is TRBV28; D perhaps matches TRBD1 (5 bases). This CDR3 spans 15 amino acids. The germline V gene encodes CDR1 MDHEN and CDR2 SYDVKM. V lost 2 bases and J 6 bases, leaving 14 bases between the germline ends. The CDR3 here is CASSLRQGIGNEQFF. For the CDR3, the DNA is TGTGCCAGCAGTTTACGTCAGGGAATTGGCAATGAGCAGTTCTTC.

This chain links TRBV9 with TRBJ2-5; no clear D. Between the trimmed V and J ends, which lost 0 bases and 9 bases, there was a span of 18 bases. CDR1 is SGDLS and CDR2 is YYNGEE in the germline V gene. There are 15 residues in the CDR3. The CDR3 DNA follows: TGTGCCAGCAGCGTAGCTTCTCTACCCGAGTTCCCCCAGTACTTC. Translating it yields CASSVASLPEFPQYF.

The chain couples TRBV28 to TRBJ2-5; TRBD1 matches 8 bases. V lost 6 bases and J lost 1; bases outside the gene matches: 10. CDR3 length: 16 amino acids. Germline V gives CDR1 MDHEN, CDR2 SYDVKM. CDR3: CASRTRQGTFQETQYF. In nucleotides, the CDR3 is TGTGCCAGCAGAACTAGACAGGGGACCTTCCAAGAGACCCAGTACTTC.

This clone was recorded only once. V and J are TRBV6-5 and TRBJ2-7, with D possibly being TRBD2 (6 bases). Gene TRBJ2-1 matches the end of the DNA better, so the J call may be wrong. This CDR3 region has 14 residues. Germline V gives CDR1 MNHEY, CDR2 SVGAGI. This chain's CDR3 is CASTPPGGAGEQFF. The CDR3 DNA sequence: TGTGCCAGCACCCCCCCCGGAGGGGCAGGTGAGCAGTTCTTC.

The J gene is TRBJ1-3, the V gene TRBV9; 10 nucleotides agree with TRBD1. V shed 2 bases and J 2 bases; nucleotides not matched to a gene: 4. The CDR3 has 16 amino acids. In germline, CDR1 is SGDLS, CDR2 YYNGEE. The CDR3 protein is CASSVETGGPGNTIYF. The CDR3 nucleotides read TGTGCCAGCAGCGTCGAGACAGGGGGCCCTGGAAACACCATATATTTT. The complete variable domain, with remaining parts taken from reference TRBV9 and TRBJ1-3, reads DSGVTQTPKHLITATGQRVTLRCSPRSGDLSVYWYQQSLDQGLQFLIQYYNGEERAKGNILERFSAQQFPDLHSELNLSSLELGDSALYFCASSVETGGPGNTIYFGEGSWLTVV.

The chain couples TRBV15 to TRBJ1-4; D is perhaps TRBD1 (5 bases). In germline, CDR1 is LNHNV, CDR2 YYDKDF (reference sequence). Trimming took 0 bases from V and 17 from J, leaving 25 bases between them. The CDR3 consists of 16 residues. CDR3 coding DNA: TGTGCCACCAGCAGAGATTCTCACAGGACCCGAATGAAACCATTTTTT. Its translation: CATSRDSHRTRMKPFF. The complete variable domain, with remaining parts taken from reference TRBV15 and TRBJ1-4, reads DAMVIQNPRYQVTQFGKPVTLSCSQTLNHNVMYWYQQKSSQAPKLLFHYYDKDFNNEADTPDNFQSRRPNTSFCFLDIRSPGLGDTAMYLCATSRDSHRTRMKPFFGSGTQLSVL.

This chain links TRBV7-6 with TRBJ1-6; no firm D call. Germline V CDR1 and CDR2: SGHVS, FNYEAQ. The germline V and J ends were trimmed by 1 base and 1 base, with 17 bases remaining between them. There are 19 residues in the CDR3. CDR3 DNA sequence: TGTGCCAGCAGCTTAGGGGCCATAGGAGGATCGTCCTATAATTCACCCCTCCACTTT. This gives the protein CASSLGAIGGSSYNSPLHF. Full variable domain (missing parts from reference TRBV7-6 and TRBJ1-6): GAGVSQSPRYKVTKRGQDVALRCDPISGHVSLYWYRQALGQGPEFLTYFNYEAQQDKSGLPNDRFSAERPEGSISTLTIQRTEQRDSAMYRCASSLGAIGGSSYNSPLHFGNGTRLTVT.

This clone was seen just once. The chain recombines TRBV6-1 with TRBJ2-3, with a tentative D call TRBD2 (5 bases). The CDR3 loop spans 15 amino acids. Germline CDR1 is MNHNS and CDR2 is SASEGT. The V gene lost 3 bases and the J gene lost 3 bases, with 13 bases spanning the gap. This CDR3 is CASSDLGDGTDTQYF. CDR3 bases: TGTGCCAGCAGTGATCTCGGGGATGGGACAGATACGCAGTATTTT.

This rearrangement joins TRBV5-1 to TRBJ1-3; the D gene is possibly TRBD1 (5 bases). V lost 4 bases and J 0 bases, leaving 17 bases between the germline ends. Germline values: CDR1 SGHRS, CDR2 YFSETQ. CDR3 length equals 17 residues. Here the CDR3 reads CASSLGYAQGSGNTIYF. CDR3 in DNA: TGCGCCAGCAGCCTTGGGTACGCGCAGGGCTCTGGAAACACCATATATTTT. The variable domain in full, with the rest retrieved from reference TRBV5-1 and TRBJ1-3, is KAGVTQTPRYLIKTRGQQVTLSCSPISGHRSVSWYQQTPGQGLQFLFEYFSETQRNKGNFPGRFSGRQFSNSRSEMNVSTLELGDSALYLCASSLGYAQGSGNTIYFGEGSWLTVV.

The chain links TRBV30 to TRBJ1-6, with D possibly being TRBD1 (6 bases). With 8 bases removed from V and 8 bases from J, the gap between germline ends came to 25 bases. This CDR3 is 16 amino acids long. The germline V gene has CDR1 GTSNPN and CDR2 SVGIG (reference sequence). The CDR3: CANPYDRAGVYSPLHF. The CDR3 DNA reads TGTGCCAATCCCTATGACAGAGCAGGGGTGTATTCACCCCTCCACTTT.

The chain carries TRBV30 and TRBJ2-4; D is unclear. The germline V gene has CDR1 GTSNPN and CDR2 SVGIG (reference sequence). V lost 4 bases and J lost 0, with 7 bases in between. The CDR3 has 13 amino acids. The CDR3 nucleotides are TGTGCCTGGAACGGGTTAGCCAAAAACATTCAGTACTTC. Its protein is CAWNGLAKNIQYF.

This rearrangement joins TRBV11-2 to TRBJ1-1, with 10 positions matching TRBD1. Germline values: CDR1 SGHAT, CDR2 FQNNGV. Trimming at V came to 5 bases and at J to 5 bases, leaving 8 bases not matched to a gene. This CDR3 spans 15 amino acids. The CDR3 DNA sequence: TGTGCCAGCAGCCCGACCTGGACAGGGGGGACTGAAGCTTTCTTT. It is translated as CASSPTWTGGTEAFF.

The CDR3 reads CASSEDQWARGSRAKNIQYF. The CDR3 nucleotides are TGTGCCAGCAGTGAAGATCAGTGGGCGAGGGGGTCGAGGGCCAAAAACATTCAGTACTTC. The gene calls are TRBV6-1 and TRBJ2-4, with D tentatively TRBD1 (6 bases). V shed 1 base and J shed 1 base, with 23 bases lying between them. Germline V lookup: CDR1 MNHNS, CDR2 SASEGT. The CDR3 is made up of 20 amino acids.

CDR3 nucleotides: TGTGCCAGCTCACCAGACAAATCACTAAAACTGTTTTTT. It is translated as CASSPDKSLKLFF. The V and J genes are TRBV18 and TRBJ1-4; no clear D gene. The CDR3 runs to 13 residues. CDR1 and CDR2 from the germline V gene are KGHSH and LQKENI. Trimming stripped 2 bases from V and 10 bases from J, with 11 bases between.

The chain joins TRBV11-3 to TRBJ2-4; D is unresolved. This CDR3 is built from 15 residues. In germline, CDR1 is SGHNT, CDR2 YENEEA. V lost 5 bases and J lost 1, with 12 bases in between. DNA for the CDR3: TGTGCCAGCAGCCTTGGGCTTGTCGCCAAAAACATTCAGTACTTC. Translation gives CASSLGLVAKNIQYF.

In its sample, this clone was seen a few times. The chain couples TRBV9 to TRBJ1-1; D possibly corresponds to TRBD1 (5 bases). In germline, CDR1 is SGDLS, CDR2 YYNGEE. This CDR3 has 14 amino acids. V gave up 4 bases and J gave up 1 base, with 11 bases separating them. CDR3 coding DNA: TGTGCCAGCAGCCCGGACATGACGAACACTGAAGCTTTCTTT. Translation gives CASSPDMTNTEAFF.

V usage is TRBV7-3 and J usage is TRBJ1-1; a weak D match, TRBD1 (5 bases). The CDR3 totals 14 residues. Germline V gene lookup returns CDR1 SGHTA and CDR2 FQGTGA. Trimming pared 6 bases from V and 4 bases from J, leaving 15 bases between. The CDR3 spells CASSIGGVGTEAFF. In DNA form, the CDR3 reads TGTGCCAGCAGTATCGGAGGGGTGGGCACTGAAGCTTTCTTT.